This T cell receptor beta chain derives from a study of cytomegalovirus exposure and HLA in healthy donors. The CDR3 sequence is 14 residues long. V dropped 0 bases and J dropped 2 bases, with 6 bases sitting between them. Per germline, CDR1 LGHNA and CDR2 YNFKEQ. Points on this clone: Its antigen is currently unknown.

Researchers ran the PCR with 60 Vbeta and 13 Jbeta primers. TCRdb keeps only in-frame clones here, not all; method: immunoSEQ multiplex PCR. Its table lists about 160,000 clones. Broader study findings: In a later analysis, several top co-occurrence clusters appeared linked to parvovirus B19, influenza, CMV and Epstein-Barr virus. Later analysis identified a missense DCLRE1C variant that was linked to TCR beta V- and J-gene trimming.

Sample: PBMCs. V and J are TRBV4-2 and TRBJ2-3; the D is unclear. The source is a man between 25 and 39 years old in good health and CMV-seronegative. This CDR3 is CASSQDGPTDTQYF. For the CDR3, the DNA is TGTGCCAGCAGCCAAGATGGCCCCACAGATACGCAGTATTTT.